The source of this TCR beta chain is a study of patients and donors after allogeneic stem cell transplantation. Per the germline V gene, CDR1 is SEHNR and CDR2 is FQNEAQ (reference sequence). Trimming stripped 5 bases from V and 4 bases from J, with 5 bases between. This CDR3 spans 11 amino acids. Each CDR3 protein is one row after TCRdb ran MiXCR on the RT-PCR reads. The top ten clones hold around 7.2% of a sample with 410,000 or so distinct CDR3 sequences, 16% of them seen once. The chain is built from TRBV7-9 and TRBJ1-1; no firm D call. The sample was blood, either unsorted or a sorted T cell fraction (not recorded which). The sequence was obtained from a human donor who was either an allogeneic HSCT recipient or a stem cell or donor lymphocyte infusion donor (not recorded which). It is not recorded whose cells these are; they may come from a transplant donor. CDR3 protein: CASSPLTEAFF. The DNA of the CDR3 is TGTGCCAGCAGCCCTCTCACTGAAGCTTTCTTT.